Shown below are 18 T cell receptor beta chains from a single sample sequenced in a study of cytomegalovirus exposure and HLA in healthy donors. TCRdb's copy holds only in-frame clones and misses some; the assay was immunoSEQ multiplex PCR. In the table there are about 280,000 clones, approximately 88% of which are singletons. The sample consisted of PBMCs. Source of these receptors: a woman aged 18-35 years in good health and CMV-seronegative.

V is TRBV5-6 and J is TRBJ2-5, with TRBD1 matching over 7 bases. The trim removed 4 bases at V and 4 bases at J, leaving 1 base unmatched. The germline CDR1 and CDR2 sequences are SGHDT and YYEEEE. The CDR3 is 12 residues long. The CDR3 spells CASSRDRETQYF. CDR3 nucleotide sequence: TGTGCCAGCAGCCGGGACAGAGAGACCCAGTACTTC.

In its sample, this clone was seen a few times. The V gene is TRBV5-6, the J gene TRBJ2-7; unclear D gene. The CDR3 spans 11 residues. Deletions cut 4 bases from V and 6 bases from J, with 8 bases between. CDR1 and CDR2 from the germline V gene are SGHDT and YYEEEE. CDR3 nucleotide sequence: TGTGCCAGCAGCCAAACAGTCGAGCAGTACTTC. This translates into CASSQTVEQYF. The full variable domain, with the rest looked up from reference TRBV5-6 and TRBJ2-7, is DAGVTQSPTHLIKTRGQQVTLRCSPKSGHDTVSWYQQALGQGPQFIFQYYEEEERQRGNFPDRFSGHQFPNYSSELNVNALLLGDSALYLCASSQTVEQYFGPGTRLTVT.

V and J are TRBV10-3 and TRBJ1-2, with 10 bases lining up with TRBD1. CDR1 and CDR2 (germline): ENHRY, SYGVKD. The CDR3 is 14 residues long. J lost 8 bases, V lost 5 bases, and 8 bases had no gene match. The CDR3 DNA reads TGTGCCATCAGTCCCGGACAGGGGGTAGGAGGCTACACCTTC. Translating it yields CAISPGQGVGGYTF.

The chain links TRBV6-4 to TRBJ2-5; a weak D match, TRBD1 (5 bases). The CDR3 loop spans 15 amino acids. CDR1 and CDR2 from the germline V gene are MRHNA and SNTAGT. Deletions cut 9 bases from V and 1 base from J, with 18 bases between. The CDR3 sequence is CARGRQPKSQETQYF. The CDR3 DNA reads TGTGCCAGAGGAAGACAGCCAAAATCCCAAGAGACCCAGTACTTC.

The rearrangement joins TRBV27 to TRBJ2-1, with a possible D match to TRBD1 (6 bases). The CDR3 extends over 19 amino acids. The germline V gene encodes CDR1 MNHEY and CDR2 SMNVEV (reference sequence). Trimming left V 3 bases short and J 3 bases short, with 24 bases between. In DNA, the CDR3 is TGTGCCAGCAGTTTTAGGGGGTCCCCTAGCAGACCCAACTACAATGAGCAGTTCTTC. Encoded protein: CASSFRGSPSRPNYNEQFF.

This clone has just one count. This chain connects TRBV28 to TRBJ1-1, with 7 bases identical to TRBD1. CDR3 length equals 14 residues. The V gene's germline CDR1 is MDHEN and CDR2 SYDVKM. The J segment lost 5 bases and the V segment lost 5 bases, leaving 8 bases of the junction unmatched. The CDR3 loop is CASSIQGIRTEAFF. As DNA, the CDR3 is TGTGCCAGCAGTATACAGGGGATCAGGACTGAAGCTTTCTTT.

The chain links TRBV6-5 to TRBJ2-7; D is ambiguous. The CDR3 runs to 14 residues. The V gene's germline CDR1 is MNHEY and CDR2 SVGAGI. Between the trimmed V and J ends, which lost 2 bases and 1 base, there was a span of 9 bases. CDR3 nucleotides: TGTGCCAGCAGTTACGACGGGTCGTCCTACGAGCAGTACTTC. Its translation is CASSYDGSSYEQYF.

This chain joins TRBV29-1 and TRBJ2-3; D not resolved. V dropped 0 bases and J dropped 8 bases, with 9 bases sitting between them. The germline V gene has CDR1 SQVTM and CDR2 ANQGSEA. There are 12 residues in the CDR3. CDR3 nucleotides: TGCAGCGTTGAAGAGTACCCAGGTACGCAGTATTTT. It codes for CSVEEYPGTQYF.

The chain combines TRBV11-2 with TRBJ1-3, with 11 bases fitting TRBD1. The CDR3 runs to 17 residues. V shed 5 bases and J 1 base; nucleotides not matched to a gene: 7. Germline values: CDR1 SGHAT, CDR2 FQNNGV. The CDR3 spells CASSAYRDRGSGNTIYF. The CDR3 nucleotides read TGTGCCAGCAGCGCGTACCGGGACAGGGGGTCTGGAAACACCATATATTTT.

The genes are TRBV27 and TRBJ1-5; the D gene is possibly TRBD1 (5 bases). The CDR3 is 15 amino acids. The germline V and J ends were trimmed by 2 bases and 9 bases, with 17 bases remaining between them. The V gene's germline CDR1 is MNHEY and CDR2 SMNVEV (reference sequence). In nucleotides, the CDR3 is TGTGCCAGCAGTTTAAGGGCCCCCGGCGGGGGGCCCCAGCATTTT. Protein product: CASSLRAPGGGPQHF.

The chain couples TRBV9 to TRBJ1-2, with D unresolved. CDR3 length: 13 residues. V was clipped by 0 bases and J by 8 bases, with 11 bases between them. CDR1 is SGDLS and CDR2 is YYNGEE in the germline V gene. Written as DNA, the CDR3 is TGTGCCAGCAGCGTAGTAAGTGCGCAAGGCTACACCTTC. Its translation is CASSVVSAQGYTF. Full variable domain (missing parts from reference TRBV9 and TRBJ1-2): DSGVTQTPKHLITATGQRVTLRCSPRSGDLSVYWYQQSLDQGLQFLIQYYNGEERAKGNILERFSAQQFPDLHSELNLSSLELGDSALYFCASSVVSAQGYTFGSGTRLTVV.

This rearrangement joins TRBV15 to TRBJ2-7; D is perhaps TRBD1 (6 bases). CDR1 and CDR2 from the germline V gene are LNHNV and YYDKDF (reference sequence). V gave up 0 bases and J gave up 0 bases, with 9 bases separating them. This CDR3 is built from 15 residues. CDR3 loop: CATSRDTGSSYEQYF. DNA of the CDR3: TGTGCCACCAGCAGAGATACAGGGAGCTCCTACGAGCAGTACTTC.

Of note for this clone: Different DNA sequences within this sample yield the same CDR3. The chain carries TRBV30 and TRBJ2-7, with D hard to call. The CDR3 totals 11 residues. V was trimmed by 3 bases and J by 1 base, leaving 4 bases between them. The germline CDR1 and CDR2 sequences are GTSNPN and SVGIG (reference sequence). CDR3: CAWSGSYEQYF. CDR3 nucleotides: TGTGCCTGGAGCGGTTCCTACGAGCAGTACTTC.

CDR3 region: CASRPQGPNTEAFF. The DNA of the CDR3 is TGTGCCAGCAGACCACAGGGACCGAACACTGAAGCTTTCTTT. The V call is TRBV6-5, the J call TRBJ1-1; TRBD1 might be the D (6 bases). Between the trimmed V and J ends, which lost 6 bases and 1 base, there was a span of 12 bases. The CDR3 has 14 residues. The germline V gene has CDR1 MNHEY and CDR2 SVGAGI.

The J gene is TRBJ1-1, the V gene TRBV25-1; D possibly corresponds to TRBD1 (6 bases). The germline V gene encodes CDR1 MGHDK and CDR2 SYGVNS. CDR3 length: 14 residues. V lost 2 bases, J lost 7 bases, and 14 bases lay in between. CDR3: CASSERTEKDEAFF. CDR3 nucleotides: TGTGCCAGCAGTGAAAGGACAGAAAAAGATGAAGCTTTCTTT.

With respect to this clone: The sample holds other DNA sequences that translate to the same CDR3. The rearrangement links TRBV28 to TRBJ2-7, with TRBD1 matching over 10 bases. Germline CDR1 MDHEN, CDR2 SYDVKM. CDR3 size: 14 residues. The ends lost 6 bases at V and 3 bases at J; junction bases unmatched: 5. CDR3 amino acids: CASRTGTGVYEQYF. In DNA, the CDR3 is TGTGCCAGCAGAACCGGGACAGGGGTCTACGAGCAGTACTTC. Full variable domain (remainder filled in from reference TRBV28 and TRBJ2-7): DVKVTQSSRYLVKRTGEKVFLECVQDMDHENMFWYRQDPGLGLRLIYFSYDVKMKEKGDIPEGYSVSREKKERFSLILESASTNQTSMYLCASRTGTGVYEQYFGPGTRLTVT.

This sequence joins TRBV9 and TRBJ2-7; TRBD1 matches 10 bases. This CDR3 region has 14 residues. The germline V gene encodes CDR1 SGDLS and CDR2 YYNGEE. V gave up 3 bases and J gave up 6 bases; unmatched junction bases: 6. The CDR3 loop is CASSGRDRGVEQYF. The CDR3 DNA follows: TGTGCCAGCAGCGGCCGGGACAGGGGTGTCGAGCAGTACTTC.

CDR3 bases: TGTGCCAGCGGTAGGAGGGGGCTACAGCCCCAGCATTTT. Translation gives CASGRRGLQPQHF. The chain recombines TRBV2 with TRBJ1-5; TRBD1 matches 7 bases. This CDR3 is 13 amino acids long. Losses at the gene ends were 8 bases for V and 7 bases for J; bases not matched to a gene: 8. Germline values: CDR1 SNHLY, CDR2 FYNNEI.